This TCR beta chain stems from a study of Graves' ophthalmopathy and Graves' hyperthyroidism. CDR3 regions of TCR beta were amplified from RNA transcripts. The first round was an RT-PCR with HTBI primers, and the second round was a multiplex PCR. TCRdb re-derived calls from the multiplex PCR reads in MiXCR, one entry per CDR3 protein. Of about 400,000 distinct CDR3 sequences in the sample, roughly 14% were seen once. CDR1 and CDR2 (germline): SGHAT, FQDESV (reference sequence). This CDR3 is 17 amino acids long. Trimming pared 1 base from V and 6 bases from J, leaving 22 bases between. Findings and caveats of the study: Using a 13-signature model, the authors split ophthalmopathy from stable hyperthyroidism, with just under 90% sensitivity and 65% to 82% specificity.

This clonotype was seen many times. Its antigen is as yet unknown. The chain employs TRBV11-1 and TRBJ2-7; no firm D call. The sequenced material came from peripheral blood. This TCR was recovered from a woman under 30 with stable Graves' hyperthyroidism. CDR3 in amino acids: CASSLVRTNSYFREQYF. The CDR3 DNA reads TGTGCCAGCAGCTTAGTGAGAACGAACTCGTACTTCCGCGAGCAGTACTTC.